Below are 10 T cell receptor beta chains sequenced from a single sample in a study of cytomegalovirus exposure and HLA in healthy donors. This PCR relied on a set of 60 Vbeta primers and 13 Jbeta primers. Sequencing was performed with immunoSEQ multiplex PCR; in TCRdb, only in-frame clones are kept and a portion is missing. The sample consists of about 190,000 clones, approximately 84% of them appearing once. The material sequenced was PBMCs. These receptor sequences come from a man in his fifties in good health and CMV-seronegative.

The genes are TRBV29-1 and TRBJ2-1; 8 bases fit TRBD2. The CDR3 totals 16 residues. The germline V gene encodes CDR1 SQVTM and CDR2 ANQGSEA. The V segment lost 0 bases and the J segment 8 bases; nucleotides outside the gene matches: 12. For the CDR3, the DNA is TGCAGCGTTGAAGATCTGAACGGGGGGGTCTCATATGAGCAGTTCTTC. Its translation is CSVEDLNGGVSYEQFF.

V gene TRBV18 combines with J gene TRBJ1-1; D is undetermined. Trimming left V 6 bases short and J 3 bases short, with 11 bases between. This CDR3 contains 13 residues. Germline lookup yields CDR1 KGHSH and CDR2 LQKENI. CDR3 protein: CASSRSQDTEAFF. CDR3 sequence (DNA): TGTGCCAGCTCCCGCAGTCAGGACACTGAAGCTTTCTTT.

The chain is built from TRBV6-1 and TRBJ2-7; a weak D match, TRBD1 (6 bases). The V end was cut by 7 bases, the J end by 3 bases, with 10 bases between. The germline V gene has CDR1 MNHNS and CDR2 SASEGT. The CDR3 contains 12 residues. CDR3 protein: CASNREFYEQYF. CDR3 sequence (DNA): TGTGCCAGCAACAGGGAGTTCTACGAGCAGTACTTC.

The rearrangement uses TRBV23-1 and TRBJ2-1; 13 bases map to TRBD2. TRBV23-1 is designated an ORF whose function remains uncertain. The CDR3 is 18 amino acids. V dropped 6 bases and J dropped 0; count of bases not matched to a gene: 8. The CDR3 loop reads CASRLLAGGASSYNEQFF. The CDR3 region has the DNA TGCGCCAGCAGGCTACTAGCGGGGGGGGCGAGCTCCTACAATGAGCAGTTCTTC.

This chain links TRBV29-1 with TRBJ1-1, with 9 positions matching TRBD1. V lost 5 bases, J lost 1 base, and 5 bases stayed unmatched. Germline CDR1 and CDR2: SQVTM and ANQGSEA. This CDR3 comprises 14 residues. The CDR3 here is CSVPPGQGNTEAFF. In DNA, the CDR3 is TGCAGCGTTCCCCCGGGACAGGGGAACACTGAAGCTTTCTTT.

The chain recombines TRBV11-2 with TRBJ2-5; 11 bases agree with TRBD1. The J call may not be correct, given that the DNA end is closer to TRBJ2-7. Looked up from germline, CDR1 is SGHAT and CDR2 is FQNNGV. The CDR3 has 16 residues. The DNA for the CDR3 is TGTGCCAGCAGCTTAGGTGGACAGGGGGCTGCGGGCGAGCAGTACTTC. Protein sequence: CASSLGGQGAAGEQYF.

Comment on this clone: An end of the junction differs from the germline gene, which may be a read error. This chain links TRBV6-6 with TRBJ1-1; D is possibly TRBD1 (6 bases). This CDR3 has 13 amino acids. Germline CDR1 MNHNY, CDR2 SVGAGI (reference sequence). CDR3 sequence (DNA): TGTGCCGGCAGTTACCCCCAAACAGGGAATGCTTTCTTT. Translated: CAGSYPQTGNAFF.

The V call is TRBV4-2, the J call TRBJ1-1; 8 nucleotides agree with TRBD1. J lost 5 bases, V lost 4 bases, and 12 bases had no gene match. Germline V gene lookup returns CDR1 LGHNA and CDR2 YNFKEQ. The CDR3 totals 16 residues. Here the CDR3 DNA reads TGTGCCAGCAGCCTCGCTGGACAGGGAAGAAGAACTGAAGCTTTCTTT. Translating it yields CASSLAGQGRRTEAFF.

This chain links TRBV27 with TRBJ1-6; 7 nucleotides match TRBD1. Germline CDR1 MNHEY, CDR2 SMNVEV (reference sequence). V shed 2 bases and J 6 bases; nucleotides not matched to a gene: 4. The CDR3 totals 15 residues. The CDR3 DNA is TGTGCCAGCAGTTTAATGGGACAGATTAATTCACCCCTCCACTTT. This codes for CASSLMGQINSPLHF.

This clone was detected only a few times. The J gene is TRBJ1-6, the V gene TRBV11-2, with D tentatively TRBD1 (6 bases). Germline V gene sequence: CDR1 SGHAT, CDR2 FQNNGV. This CDR3 has 16 residues. Trimming stripped 5 bases from V and 9 bases from J, with 20 bases between. CDR3 sequence (DNA): TGTGCCAGCAGCCGACGAGGCGGGGGGCTAGGTTCACCCCTCCACTTT. Its translation is CASSRRGGGLGSPLHF.